This TCR beta chain was retrieved from a study of blood T cell repertoires in COVID-19. Study processing details: Amplification of reference gene primers was used by the study to estimate nucleated cell counts. Sequenced by immunoSEQ multiplex PCR; TCRdb stores in-frame clones only, minus some. For V, J and clone size, that table is used; D and trimming come from the DNA. This table holds 100,000 to 150,000 clones, about four fifths found once. With 5 bases clipped from V and 7 bases from J, the junction kept 13 bases outside the gene matches. Germline V gene lookup returns CDR1 MNHEY and CDR2 SMNVEV (reference sequence). CDR3 length: 15 amino acids. This clone was recorded once.

Specimen: peripheral blood. The clonotype comes from a man aged 55 to 70 with acute or convalescent COVID-19. The gene calls are TRBV27 and TRBJ2-7, with 8 bases lining up with TRBD1. Here the CDR3 reads CASSPTWTGRREQYF. In DNA form, the CDR3 reads TGTGCCAGCAGTCCAACCTGGACAGGGCGGAGGGAGCAGTACTTC.